This TCR beta chain is drawn from a study of blood T cell repertoires in COVID-19. For the study at large: COVID-19 samples, acute and convalescent, were from the United States, Italy and Spain. The analysed material was cDNA or gDNA that came from T cells, B-cell-depleted T cells, or PBMCs.

Germline V gives CDR1 SEHNR, CDR2 FQNEAQ (reference sequence). The V gene lost 5 bases and the J gene lost 3 bases, with 14 bases spanning the gap. The CDR3 spans 14 residues. The sample holds one count of this clone. Per the authors' pipeline: Amplification from reference gene primers served as the basis for estimated nucleated cell counts. Sequencing was performed with immunoSEQ multiplex PCR; in TCRdb, only in-frame clones are kept and a portion is missing. Clonal size and the V and J genes are those of that table, whereas D and trimming came from the DNA. The table includes 110,000 to 150,000 clones, approximately 80% detected once.

Sequences were obtained from peripheral blood. The rearrangement uses TRBV7-9 and TRBJ2-7; tentatively, D is TRBD2 (6 bases). This clonotype was obtained from a woman aged 60-75 years with acute or convalescent COVID-19. This CDR3 is CASSHGGGLYEQYF. The CDR3 coding sequence is TGTGCCAGCAGCCACGGAGGAGGGCTCTACGAGCAGTACTTC.